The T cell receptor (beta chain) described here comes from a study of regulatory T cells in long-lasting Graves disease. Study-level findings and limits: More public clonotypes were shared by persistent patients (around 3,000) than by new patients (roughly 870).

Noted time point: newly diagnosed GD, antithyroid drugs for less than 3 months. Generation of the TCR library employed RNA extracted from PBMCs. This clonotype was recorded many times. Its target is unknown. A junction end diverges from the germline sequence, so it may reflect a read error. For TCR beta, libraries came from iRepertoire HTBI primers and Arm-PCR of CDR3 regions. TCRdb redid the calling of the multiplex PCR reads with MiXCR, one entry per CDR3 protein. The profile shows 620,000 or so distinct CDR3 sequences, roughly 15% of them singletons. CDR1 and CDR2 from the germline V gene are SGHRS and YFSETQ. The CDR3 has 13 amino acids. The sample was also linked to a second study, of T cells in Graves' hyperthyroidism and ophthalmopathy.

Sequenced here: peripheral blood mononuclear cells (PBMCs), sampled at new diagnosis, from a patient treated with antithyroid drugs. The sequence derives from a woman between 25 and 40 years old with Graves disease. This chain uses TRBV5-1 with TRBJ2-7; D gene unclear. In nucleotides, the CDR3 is TGTGCCAGCAGCTTGGGCCAGGTTTACGAGCAGTACTTC. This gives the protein CASSLGQVYEQYF.